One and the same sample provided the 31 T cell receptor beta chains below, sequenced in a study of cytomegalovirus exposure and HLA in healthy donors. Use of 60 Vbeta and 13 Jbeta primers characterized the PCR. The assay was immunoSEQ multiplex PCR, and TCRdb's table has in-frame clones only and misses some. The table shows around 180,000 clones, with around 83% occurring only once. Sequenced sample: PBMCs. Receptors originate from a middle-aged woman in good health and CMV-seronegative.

The DNA for the CDR3 is TGTGCCAGCAGCCGCCAGAAGAACACTGAAGCTTTCTTT. It codes for CASSRQKNTEAFF. The chain recombines TRBV7-9 with TRBJ1-1; no definite D call. Trimming took off 5 bases at V and 1 base at J, with 8 bases between the two ends. The CDR3 has 13 residues. Germline-derived CDR1 and CDR2 are SEHNR and FQNEAQ (reference sequence).

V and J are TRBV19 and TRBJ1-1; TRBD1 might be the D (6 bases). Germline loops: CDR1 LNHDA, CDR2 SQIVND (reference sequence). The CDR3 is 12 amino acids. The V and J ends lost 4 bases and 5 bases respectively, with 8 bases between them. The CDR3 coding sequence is TGTGCCAGTAGTACGGGACAAACTGAAGCTTTCTTT. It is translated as CASSTGQTEAFF.

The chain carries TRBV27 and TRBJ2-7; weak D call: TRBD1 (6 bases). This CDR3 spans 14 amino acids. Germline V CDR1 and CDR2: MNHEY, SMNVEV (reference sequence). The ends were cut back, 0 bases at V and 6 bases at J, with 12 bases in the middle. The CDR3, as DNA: TGTGCCAGCAGTTTATCGTACAGGGTTGGCGAGCAGTACTTC. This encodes CASSLSYRVGEQYF.

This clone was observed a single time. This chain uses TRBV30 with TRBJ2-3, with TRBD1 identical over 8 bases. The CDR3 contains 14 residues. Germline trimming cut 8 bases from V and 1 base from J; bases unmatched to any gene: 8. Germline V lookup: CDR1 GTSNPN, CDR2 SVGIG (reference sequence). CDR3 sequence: CAAWDRFGTDTQYF. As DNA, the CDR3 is TGTGCCGCATGGGACAGGTTTGGCACAGATACGCAGTATTTT.

DNA of the CDR3: TGTGCCAGTAGTGCATACAGGGACACTGAAGCTTTCTTT. It is translated as CASSAYRDTEAFF. The chain is built from TRBV19 and TRBJ1-1; maybe TRBD1 (6 bases). V shed 5 bases and J shed 3 bases, with 10 bases lying between them. This CDR3 contains 13 residues. The germline CDR1 and CDR2 sequences are LNHDA and SQIVND (reference sequence).

CDR3 residues: CASSPGTGLRTEAFF. DNA for the CDR3: TGTGCCAGCAGCCCCGGGACAGGATTGAGGACTGAAGCTTTCTTT. The chain recombines TRBV7-2 with TRBJ1-1; TRBD1 matches 8 bases. This CDR3 is 15 amino acids long. J was trimmed by 5 bases and V by 5 bases; bases with no gene match: 10. Germline lookup yields CDR1 SGHTA and CDR2 FQGNSA.

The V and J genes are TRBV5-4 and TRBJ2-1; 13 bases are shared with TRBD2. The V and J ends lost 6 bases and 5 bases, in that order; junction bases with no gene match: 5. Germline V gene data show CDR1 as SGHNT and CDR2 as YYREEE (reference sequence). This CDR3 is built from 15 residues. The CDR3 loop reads CASTPGTSGNNEQFF. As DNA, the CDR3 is TGTGCCAGCACCCCCGGGACTAGCGGGAACAATGAGCAGTTCTTC.

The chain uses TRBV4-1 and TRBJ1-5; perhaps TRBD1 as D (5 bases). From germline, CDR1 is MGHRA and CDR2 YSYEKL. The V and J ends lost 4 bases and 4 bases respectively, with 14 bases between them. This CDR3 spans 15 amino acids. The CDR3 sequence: CASSRQGEANQPQHF. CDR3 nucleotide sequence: TGCGCCAGCAGCCGGCAAGGGGAAGCGAATCAGCCCCAGCATTTT.

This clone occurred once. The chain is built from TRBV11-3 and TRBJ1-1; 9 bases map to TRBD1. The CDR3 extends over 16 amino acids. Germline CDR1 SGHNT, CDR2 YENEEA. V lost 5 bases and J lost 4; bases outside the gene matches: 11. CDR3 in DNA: TGTGCCAGCAGCCCGAGACAGGGGGGTTATGGCACTGAAGCTTTCTTT. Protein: CASSPRQGGYGTEAFF.

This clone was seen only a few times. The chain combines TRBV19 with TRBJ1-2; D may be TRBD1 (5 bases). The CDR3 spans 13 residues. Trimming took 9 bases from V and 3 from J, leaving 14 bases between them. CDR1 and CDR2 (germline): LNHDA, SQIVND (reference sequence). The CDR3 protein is CASAGYNDYGYTF. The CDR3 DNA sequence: TGTGCCAGCGCAGGGTATAATGACTATGGCTACACCTTC.

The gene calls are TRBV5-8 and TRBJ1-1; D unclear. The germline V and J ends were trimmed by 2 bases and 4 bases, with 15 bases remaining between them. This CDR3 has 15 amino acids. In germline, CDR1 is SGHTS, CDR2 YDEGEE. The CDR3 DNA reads TGTGCCAGCAGCTTCGGACGGACTATGGCCACTGAAGCTTTCTTT. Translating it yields CASSFGRTMATEAFF.

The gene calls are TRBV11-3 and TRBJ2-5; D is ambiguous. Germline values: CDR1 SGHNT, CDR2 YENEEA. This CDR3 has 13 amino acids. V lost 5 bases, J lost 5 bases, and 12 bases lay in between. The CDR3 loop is CASSPHSRETQYF. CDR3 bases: TGTGCCAGCAGCCCCCACAGCAGGGAGACCCAGTACTTC.

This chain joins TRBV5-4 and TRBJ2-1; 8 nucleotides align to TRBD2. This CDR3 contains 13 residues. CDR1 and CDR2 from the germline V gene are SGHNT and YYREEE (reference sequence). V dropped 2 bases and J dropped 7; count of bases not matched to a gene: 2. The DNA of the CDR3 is TGTGCCAGCAGCTTATCGGGGGGGAATGAGCAGTTCTTC. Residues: CASSLSGGNEQFF.

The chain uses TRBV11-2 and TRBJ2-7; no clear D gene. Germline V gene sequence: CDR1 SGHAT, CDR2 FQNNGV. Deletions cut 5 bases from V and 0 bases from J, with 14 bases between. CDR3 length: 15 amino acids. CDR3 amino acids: CASSPRSRSSYEQYF. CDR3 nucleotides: TGTGCCAGCAGCCCACGTAGTAGGAGCTCCTACGAGCAGTACTTC. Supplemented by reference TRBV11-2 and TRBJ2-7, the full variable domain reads EAGVAQSPRYKIIEKRQSVAFWCNPISGHATLYWYQQILGQGPKLLIQFQNNGVVDDSQLPKDRFSAERLKGVDSTLKIQPAKLEDSAVYLCASSPRSRSSYEQYFGPGTRLTVT.

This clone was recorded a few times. The CDR3 spells CASSFIHQPQHF. Here the CDR3 DNA reads TGTGCCAGCAGCTTTATCCATCAGCCCCAGCATTTT. The rearrangement joins TRBV5-8 to TRBJ1-5; D remains ambiguous. This CDR3 has 12 residues. With 2 bases removed from V and 5 bases from J, the gap between germline ends came to 5 bases. Germline CDR1 is SGHTS and CDR2 is YDEGEE.

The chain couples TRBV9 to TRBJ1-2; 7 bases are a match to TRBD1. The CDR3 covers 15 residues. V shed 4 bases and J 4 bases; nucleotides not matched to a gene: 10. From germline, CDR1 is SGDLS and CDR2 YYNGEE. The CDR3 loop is CASSSQRGQPYGYTF. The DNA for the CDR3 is TGTGCCAGCAGCTCCCAACGGGGACAGCCCTATGGCTACACCTTC.

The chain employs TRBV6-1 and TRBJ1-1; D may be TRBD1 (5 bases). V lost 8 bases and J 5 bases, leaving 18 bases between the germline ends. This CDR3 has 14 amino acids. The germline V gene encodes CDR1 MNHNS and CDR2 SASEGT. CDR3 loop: CASSQQGLGTEAFF. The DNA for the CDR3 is TGTGCCAGCTCTCAGCAGGGATTGGGAACTGAAGCTTTCTTT.

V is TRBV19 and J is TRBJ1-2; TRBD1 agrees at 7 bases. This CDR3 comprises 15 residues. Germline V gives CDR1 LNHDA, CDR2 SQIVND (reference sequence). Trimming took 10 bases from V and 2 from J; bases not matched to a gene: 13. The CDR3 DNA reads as TGTGCCACCTACAGGGGTGGAATCGGGAACTATGGCTACACCTTC. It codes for CATYRGGIGNYGYTF.

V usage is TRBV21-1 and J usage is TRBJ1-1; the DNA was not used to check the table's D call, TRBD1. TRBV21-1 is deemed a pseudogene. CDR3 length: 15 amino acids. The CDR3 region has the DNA TGTGCCAGCAGCAAACCGGGACAGGGGTGCACTGAAGCTTTCTTT. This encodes CASSKPGQGCTEAFF.

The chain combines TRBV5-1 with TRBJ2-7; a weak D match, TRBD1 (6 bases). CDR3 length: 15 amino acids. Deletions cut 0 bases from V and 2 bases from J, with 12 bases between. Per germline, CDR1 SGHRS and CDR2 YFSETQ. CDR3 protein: CASSLGTAFAYEQYF. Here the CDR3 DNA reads TGCGCCAGCAGCTTGGGGACAGCATTCGCCTACGAGCAGTACTTC.

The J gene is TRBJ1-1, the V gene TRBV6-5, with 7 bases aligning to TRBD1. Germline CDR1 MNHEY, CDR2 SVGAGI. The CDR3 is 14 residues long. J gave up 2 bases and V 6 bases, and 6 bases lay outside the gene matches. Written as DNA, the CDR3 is TGTGCCAGCAGATTGGACAGGCCTAACACTGAAGCTTTCTTT. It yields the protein CASRLDRPNTEAFF.

CDR3 DNA sequence: TGTGCCAGCAGCAAAGACGCCGTTGACAGCTCCCTCCTACGTGGCTACACCTTC. This sequence encodes CASSKDAVDSSLLRGYTF. The gene calls are TRBV21-1 and TRBJ1-2; the tabulated D call, TRBD1, remains unverified against the DNA. TRBV21-1 is classified as a pseudogene. The CDR3 is made up of 18 amino acids.

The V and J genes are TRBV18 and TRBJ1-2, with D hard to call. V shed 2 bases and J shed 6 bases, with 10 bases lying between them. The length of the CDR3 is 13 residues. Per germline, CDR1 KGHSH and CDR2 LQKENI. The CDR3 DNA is TGTGCCAGCTCACCAAGGGCGGGTGATGGCTACACCTTC. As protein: CASSPRAGDGYTF.

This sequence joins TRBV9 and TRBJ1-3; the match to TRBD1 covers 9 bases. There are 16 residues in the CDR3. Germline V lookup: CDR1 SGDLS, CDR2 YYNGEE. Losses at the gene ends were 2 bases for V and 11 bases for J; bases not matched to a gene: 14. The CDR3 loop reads CASSVSGTGIVAAIYF. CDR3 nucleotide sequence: TGTGCCAGCAGCGTCTCCGGGACAGGGATTGTAGCAGCCATATATTTT.

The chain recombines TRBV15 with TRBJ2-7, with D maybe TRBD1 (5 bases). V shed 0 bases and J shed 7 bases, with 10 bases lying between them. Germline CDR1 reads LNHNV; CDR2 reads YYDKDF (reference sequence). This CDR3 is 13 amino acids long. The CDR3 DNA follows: TGTGCCACCAGCAGAGACAGGGTAGGAGAGCAGTACTTC. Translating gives CATSRDRVGEQYF.

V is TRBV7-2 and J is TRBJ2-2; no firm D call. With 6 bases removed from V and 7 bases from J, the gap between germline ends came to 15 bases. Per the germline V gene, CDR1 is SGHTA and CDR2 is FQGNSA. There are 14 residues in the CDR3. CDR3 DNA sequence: TGTGCCAGCAGGCCCCCCGGGTCAAACGGGGAGCTGTTTTTT. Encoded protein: CASRPPGSNGELFF. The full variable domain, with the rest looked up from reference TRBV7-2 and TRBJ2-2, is GAGVSQSPSNKVTEKGKDVELRCDPISGHTALYWYRQSLGQGLEFLIYFQGNSAPDKSGLPSDRFSAERTGGSVSTLTIQRTQQEDSAVYLCASRPPGSNGELFFGEGSRLTVL.

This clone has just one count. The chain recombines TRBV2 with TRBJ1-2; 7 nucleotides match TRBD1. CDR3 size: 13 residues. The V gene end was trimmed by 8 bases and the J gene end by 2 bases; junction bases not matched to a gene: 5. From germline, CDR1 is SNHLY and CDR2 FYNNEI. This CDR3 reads CASGGDRNYGYTF. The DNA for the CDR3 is TGTGCCAGCGGTGGGGACAGAAACTATGGCTACACCTTC.

CDR3 protein: CASSRGTSGRDEQFF. The CDR3 coding sequence is TGTGCCAGCAGCAGGGGTACTAGCGGGAGAGATGAGCAGTTCTTC. The genes are TRBV6-5 and TRBJ2-1; 11 positions agree with TRBD2. V shed 6 bases and J 8 bases; nucleotides not matched to a gene: 9. Per germline, CDR1 MNHEY and CDR2 SVGAGI. CDR3 length: 15 amino acids.

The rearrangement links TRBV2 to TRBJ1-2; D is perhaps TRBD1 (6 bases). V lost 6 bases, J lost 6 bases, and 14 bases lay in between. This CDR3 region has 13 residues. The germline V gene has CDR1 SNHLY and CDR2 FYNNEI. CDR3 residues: CASSLRGAHGYTF. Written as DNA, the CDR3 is TGTGCCAGCAGCCTCCGGGGGGCTCATGGCTACACCTTC.

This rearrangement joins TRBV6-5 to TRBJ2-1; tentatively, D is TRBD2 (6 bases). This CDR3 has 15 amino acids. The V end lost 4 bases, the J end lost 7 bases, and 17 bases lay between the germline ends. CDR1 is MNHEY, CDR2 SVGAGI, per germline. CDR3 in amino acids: CASSSSGGLGNEQFF. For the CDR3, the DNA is TGTGCCAGCAGTTCGAGCGGAGGGCTAGGAAATGAGCAGTTCTTC.

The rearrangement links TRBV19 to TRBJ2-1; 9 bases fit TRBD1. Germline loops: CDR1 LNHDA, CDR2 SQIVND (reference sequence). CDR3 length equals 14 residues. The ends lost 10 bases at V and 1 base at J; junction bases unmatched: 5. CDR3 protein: CATTGTGSYNEQFF. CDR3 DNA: TGTGCCACTACGGGGACAGGGTCCTACAATGAGCAGTTCTTC.